What follows are 19 T cell receptor beta chains derived from one specimen sequenced in a study of blood T cell repertoires in COVID-19. Produced via immunoSEQ multiplex PCR; TCRdb's table is partial and in-frame only. In the table there are over 250,000 clones, roughly 90% of which are singletons. Sequenced: PBMCs or T cells enriched from blood (not recorded which). The receptors shown here come from a woman aged 18-29 years who had recovered from COVID-19.

This clone was counted once. The chain is built from TRBV7-3 and TRBJ1-4; no firm D call. Trimming removed 10 bases at V and 4 bases at J, with 16 bases between. Germline V gene lookup returns CDR1 SGHTA and CDR2 FQGTGA. This CDR3 has 14 residues. CDR3 residues: CATPRSCHNEKLFF. CDR3 DNA sequence: TGTGCCACCCCGAGATCTTGTCATAATGAAAAACTGTTTTTT.

V is TRBV9 and J is TRBJ2-2; 8 nucleotides agree with TRBD1. CDR1 SGDLS and CDR2 YYNGEE come from the germline V gene. The J segment lost 5 bases and the V segment lost 4 bases, leaving 10 bases of the junction unmatched. The CDR3 runs 16 residues. DNA for the CDR3: TGTGCCAGCAGCAGGCCGCAGGGGGCGCGGACCGGGGAGCTGTTTTTT. Translated: CASSRPQGARTGELFF.

The chain links TRBV25-1 to TRBJ2-7; 7 nucleotides agree with TRBD1. V lost 4 bases to trimming and J lost 5 bases; unmatched junction nucleotides: 5. The CDR3 loop spans 13 amino acids. In germline, CDR1 is MGHDK, CDR2 SYGVNS. The CDR3 region is CASSGQGIDEQYF. The CDR3 region has the DNA TGTGCCAGCAGTGGACAGGGAATAGACGAGCAGTACTTC.

V usage is TRBV7-2 and J usage is TRBJ1-2; D not resolved. Trimming pared 3 bases from V and 2 bases from J, leaving 10 bases between. CDR1 is SGHTA and CDR2 is FQGNSA in the germline V gene. The length of the CDR3 is 14 residues. This chain's CDR3 is CASSLGYLNYGYTF. CDR3 nucleotide sequence: TGTGCCAGCAGCTTGGGCTATCTCAACTATGGCTACACCTTC. The variable domain in full, with the rest retrieved from reference TRBV7-2 and TRBJ1-2, is GAGVSQSPSNKVTEKGKDVELRCDPISGHTALYWYRQSLGQGLEFLIYFQGNSAPDKSGLPSDRFSAERTGGSVSTLTIQRTQQEDSAVYLCASSLGYLNYGYTFGSGTRLTVV.

The sample holds a few counts of this clone. The rearrangement links TRBV19 to TRBJ2-2; 10 positions agree with TRBD2. Trimming at V came to 5 bases and at J to 3 bases, leaving 9 bases not matched to a gene. CDR1 and CDR2 (germline): LNHDA, SQIVND (reference sequence). The CDR3 is 17 amino acids. CDR3 nucleotides: TGTGCCAGTAGTCTTATACTAGCGGGGTATGACACCGGGGAGCTGTTTTTT. This translates into CASSLILAGYDTGELFF.

In the case of this clone: This sample includes further DNA sequences coding for the same CDR3. The chain is built from TRBV28 and TRBJ2-5; D remains unclear. V was shortened by 2 bases and J by 4 bases, with 5 bases between the two germline ends. The CDR3 totals 12 residues. The V gene's germline CDR1 is MDHEN and CDR2 SYDVKM. CDR3 protein: CASSLVRETQYF. In DNA form, the CDR3 reads TGTGCCAGCAGTTTAGTTCGAGAGACCCAGTACTTC.

The chain carries TRBV15 and TRBJ2-7, with TRBD1 matching 10 bases. Looked up from germline, CDR1 is LNHNV and CDR2 is YYDKDF (reference sequence). J gave up 5 bases and V 5 bases, and 6 bases lay outside the gene matches. This CDR3 is 14 amino acids long. The CDR3 DNA follows: TGTGCCACCAGCCTTCGACAGGGGGCGAACGAGCAGTACTTC. It codes for CATSLRQGANEQYF. Combining the CDR3 with reference TRBV15 and TRBJ2-7 gives the whole variable domain DAMVIQNPRYQVTQFGKPVTLSCSQTLNHNVMYWYQQKSSQAPKLLFHYYDKDFNNEADTPDNFQSRRPNTSFCFLDIRSPGLGDTAMYLCATSLRQGANEQYFGPGTRLTVT.

This sequence joins TRBV20-1 and TRBJ1-5; D call uncertain. V was pared by 3 bases and J by 6 bases, with 6 bases between. The CDR3 has 11 residues. Germline CDR1 is DFQATT and CDR2 is SNEGSKA (reference sequence). CDR3 bases: TGCAGTGCTAGTTACAGTCAGCCCCAGCATTTT. This gives the protein CSASYSQPQHF.

The chain links TRBV5-1 to TRBJ1-3, with 9 bases identical to TRBD1. V trimming: 4 bases; J trimming: 2 bases; junction bases outside the gene matches: 13. The CDR3 runs 18 residues. Germline-derived CDR1 and CDR2 are SGHRS and YFSETQ. The CDR3 is CASSLHYSGQGPGNTIYF. Here the CDR3 DNA reads TGCGCCAGCAGCCTGCATTATTCGGGACAGGGCCCTGGAAACACCATATATTTT.

The chain links TRBV6-5 to TRBJ2-7, with 9 bases identical to TRBD1. J was trimmed by 3 bases and V by 2 bases; bases with no gene match: 5. The length of the CDR3 is 15 residues. Germline CDR1 is MNHEY and CDR2 is SVGAGI. In nucleotides, the CDR3 is TGTGCCAGCAGTTACGGGACAGGGACCTACTACGAGCAGTACTTC. Translating gives CASSYGTGTYYEQYF.

The chain uses TRBV7-3 and TRBJ2-4, with D perhaps matching TRBD2 (6 bases). The V gene lost 5 bases and the J gene lost 3 bases, with 11 bases spanning the gap. This CDR3 spans 14 amino acids. Per the germline V gene, CDR1 is SGHTA and CDR2 is FQGTGA. The CDR3: CASSPGVGKNIQYF. The CDR3 DNA follows: TGTGCCAGCAGCCCGGGGGTAGGCAAAAACATTCAGTACTTC.

This clone was recorded only once. This chain joins TRBV18 and TRBJ2-5; D might be TRBD2 (6 bases). The CDR3 consists of 15 residues. V was trimmed by 3 bases and J by 1 base, leaving 12 bases between them. CDR1 KGHSH and CDR2 LQKENI come from the germline V gene. For the CDR3, the DNA is TGTGCCAGCTCACCCCTCCTAGCGATCCAAGAGACCCAGTACTTC. This gives the protein CASSPLLAIQETQYF.

The V gene is TRBV5-1, the J gene TRBJ2-7; possible D gene TRBD1, 7 bases. Germline V lookup: CDR1 SGHRS, CDR2 YFSETQ. The V end was cut by 0 bases, the J end by 3 bases, with 10 bases between. The length of the CDR3 is 14 residues. CDR3 in amino acids: CASSLGQGGYEQYF. The CDR3 DNA follows: TGCGCCAGCAGCTTGGGGCAGGGGGGCTACGAGCAGTACTTC.

The rearrangement uses TRBV5-4 and TRBJ2-5; the match to TRBD2 covers 11 bases. There are 16 residues in the CDR3. V lost 4 bases and J lost 4; bases outside the gene matches: 9. CDR1 SGHNT and CDR2 YYREEE come from the germline V gene (reference sequence). CDR3 sequence: CASSPELAGVPETQYF. The CDR3 DNA reads as TGTGCCAGCAGCCCAGAACTAGCGGGGGTCCCAGAGACCCAGTACTTC. Full variable domain (rest looked up from reference TRBV5-4 and TRBJ2-5): ETGVTQSPTHLIKTRGQQVTLRCSSQSGHNTVSWYQQALGQGPQFIFQYYREEENGRGNFPPRFSGLQFPNYSSELNVNALELDDSALYLCASSPELAGVPETQYFGPGTRLLVL.

The rearrangement links TRBV4-1 to TRBJ1-2; possibly TRBD1 for D (6 bases). Between the trimmed V and J ends, which lost 5 bases and 4 bases, there was a span of 17 bases. Germline CDR1 reads MGHRA; CDR2 reads YSYEKL. The CDR3 runs 15 residues. CDR3 amino acids: CASSFQGTDTYGYTF. In DNA form, the CDR3 reads TGCGCCAGCAGCTTCCAGGGGACCGACACCTATGGCTACACCTTC.

The DNA of the CDR3 is TGTGCCTCCCGACGATACAGCGGGGTTATGGGTGAGCAGTTCTTC. This gives the protein CASRRYSGVMGEQFF. The chain combines TRBV19 with TRBJ2-1; 7 positions agree with TRBD2. Per the germline V gene, CDR1 is LNHDA and CDR2 is SQIVND (reference sequence). The CDR3 runs to 15 residues. J was trimmed by 9 bases and V by 11 bases; bases with no gene match: 19.

The CDR3 protein is CASSLRGGGQPQHF. The CDR3 bases are TGTGCCAGCAGCTTAAGAGGGGGCGGTCAGCCCCAGCATTTT. The chain combines TRBV7-2 with TRBJ1-5; 7 nucleotides match TRBD1. This CDR3 spans 14 amino acids. Unmatched junction bases numbered 4, after V lost 2 bases and J lost 6 bases. The germline V gene has CDR1 SGHTA and CDR2 FQGNSA. The full variable domain, completed using reference TRBV7-2 and TRBJ1-5, is GAGVSQSPSNKVTEKGKDVELRCDPISGHTALYWYRQSLGQGLEFLIYFQGNSAPDKSGLPSDRFSAERTGGSVSTLTIQRTQQEDSAVYLCASSLRGGGQPQHFGDGTRLSIL.

This clone was seen a single time. The chain joins TRBV3-1 (or the pseudogene TRBV3-2) to TRBJ2-3; 7 bases are shared with TRBD1. The CDR3 has 17 amino acids. The V gene end was trimmed by 1 base and the J gene end by 7 bases; junction bases not matched to a gene: 14. Germline lookup yields CDR1 LGHDT and CDR2 YNNKEL (reference sequence). The CDR3 reads CASSQVPGGYTQHTQYF. Written as DNA, the CDR3 is TGTGCCAGCAGCCAAGTCCCAGGGGGATATACACAGCATACGCAGTATTTT.

This clone was found a few times. This chain links TRBV28 with TRBJ1-6, with D possibly matching TRBD1 (5 bases). The CDR3 contains 15 residues. V shed 2 bases and J shed 12 bases, with 17 bases lying between them. Germline V gene data show CDR1 as MDHEN and CDR2 as SYDVKM. CDR3 coding DNA: TGTGCCAGCAGTTTAAGGAGGGTTGGGGCTCGACCCCTCCACTTT. As protein: CASSLRRVGARPLHF.